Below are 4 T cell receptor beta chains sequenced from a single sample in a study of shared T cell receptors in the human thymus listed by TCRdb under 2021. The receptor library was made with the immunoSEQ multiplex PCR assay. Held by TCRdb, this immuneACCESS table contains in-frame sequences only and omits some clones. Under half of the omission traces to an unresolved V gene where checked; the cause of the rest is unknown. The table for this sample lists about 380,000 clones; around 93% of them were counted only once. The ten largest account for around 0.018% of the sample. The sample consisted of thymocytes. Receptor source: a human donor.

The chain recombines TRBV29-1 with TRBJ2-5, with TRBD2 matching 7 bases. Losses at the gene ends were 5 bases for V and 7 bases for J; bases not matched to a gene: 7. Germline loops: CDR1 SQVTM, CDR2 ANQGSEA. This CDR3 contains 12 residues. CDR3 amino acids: CSVFDPGGTQYF. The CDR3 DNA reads TGCAGCGTTTTCGACCCGGGGGGGACCCAGTACTTC.

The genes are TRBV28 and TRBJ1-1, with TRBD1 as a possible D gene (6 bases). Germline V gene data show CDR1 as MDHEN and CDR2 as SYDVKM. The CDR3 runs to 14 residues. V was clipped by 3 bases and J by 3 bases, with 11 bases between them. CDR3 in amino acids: CASSFPTGHTEAFF. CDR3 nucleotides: TGTGCCAGCAGTTTCCCCACAGGGCACACTGAAGCTTTCTTT.

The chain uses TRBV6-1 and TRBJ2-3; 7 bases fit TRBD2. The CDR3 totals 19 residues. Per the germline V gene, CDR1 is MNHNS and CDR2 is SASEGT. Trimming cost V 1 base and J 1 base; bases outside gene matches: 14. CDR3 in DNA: TGTGCCAGCAGTGAAGAGGTGTGCTGTGCGGGAGATGGCACAGATACGCAGTATTTT. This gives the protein CASSEEVCCAGDGTDTQYF.

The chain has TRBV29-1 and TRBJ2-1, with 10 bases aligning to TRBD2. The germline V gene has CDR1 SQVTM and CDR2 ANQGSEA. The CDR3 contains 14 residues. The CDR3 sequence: CRLEREGNYNEQFF. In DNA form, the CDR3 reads TGCAGACTAGAGCGGGAGGGAAATTACAATGAGCAGTTCTTC.